This is a list of T cell receptor beta chains from one sample in a study of T cell repertoires in cytomegalovirus infection. TCRdb used MiXCR to reprocess the reads, holding one entry per CDR3 protein. This table has 630,000 or so distinct CDR3 sequences, less than 25% appearing once. The sequencing sample was made of CD8+ T cells from PBMCs. The receptors were sampled from a human donor in good health (CMV status not recorded). Some clones in this sample may be carry-over from other donors' samples. Each CDR3 is given with its conserved first and last residue. D genes are given only for firm matches. Size tells how often a clone was seen (once, few, many) or the class of an expanded clone, and some rows leave it out.

d_gene,j_gene,v_gene,abundance,CDR3aa,CDR3nt
.,TRBJ2-4,TRBV14,few,CASSHGWDIQYF,TGTGCCAGCAGCCACGGTTGGGACATTCAGTACTTC
.,TRBJ2-2,TRBV5-1,many,CASRPPGLPAGELFF,TGCGCCAGCAGGCCCCCGGGACTGCCGGCCGGGGAGCTGTTTTTT
TRBD2,TRBJ2-1,TRBV7-6,few,CASSQSGGPGNEQFF,TGTGCCAGCAGCCAAAGCGGGGGGCCAGGGAATGAGCAGTTCTTC
.,TRBJ2-3,TRBV6-1,many,CATSLGDTQYF,TGTGCCACCTCTTTGGGAGATACGCAGTATTTT
.,TRBJ1-1,TRBV5-4,.,CASPAADRNTEAFF,TGTGCCAGCCCTGCAGCGGACAGGAACACTGAAGCTTTCTTT
TRBD2,TRBJ2-5,TRBV7-2,many,CASSYPGLAGGTLQGETQYF,TGTGCCAGCTCTTACCCCGGACTAGCGGGGGGGACACTTCAAGGAGAGACCCAGTACTTC
.,TRBJ1-1,TRBV6-2/TRBV6-3,few,CASISELNTEAFF,TGTGCCAGCATCTCTGAGTTGAACACTGAAGCTTTCTTT
TRBD1,TRBJ2-7,TRBV19,few,CASSAGTGGFEQYF,TGTGCCAGTAGTGCCGGGACAGGGGGCTTCGAGCAGTACTTC
TRBD1,TRBJ2-3,TRBV14,few,CASSTGTGGLDDTQYF,TGTGCCAGCAGCACCGGGACAGGGGGCTTGGATGATACGCAGTATTTT
TRBD1,TRBJ1-1,TRBV12-3/TRBV12-4,.,CASSDRGWGTEAFF,TGTGCCAGCAGTGACAGGGGTTGGGGGACTGAAGCTTTCTTT
TRBD2,TRBJ2-1,TRBV19,many,CASSIPDSGGLGRYNEQFF,TGTGCCAGTAGTATCCCGGACAGCGGGGGCCTTGGTAGGTACAATGAGCAGTTCTTC
.,TRBJ2-1,TRBV13,few,CASSPTRDPGYNEQFF,TGTGCCAGCAGCCCGACCCGGGACCCGGGATACAATGAGCAGTTCTTC
TRBD1,TRBJ1-1,TRBV6-6,.,CASSYLLTGDSNTEAFF,TGTGCCAGCAGTTACCTCCTGACAGGGGACTCGAACACTGAAGCTTTCTTT
.,TRBJ2-3,TRBV7-3,many,CASTIKPRGGGTDTQYF,TGTGCCAGCACCATAAAACCCCGCGGGGGCGGCACAGATACGCAGTATTTT
.,TRBJ2-2,TRBV25-1,many,CASSEYFGTPNTGELFF,TGTGCCAGCAGTGAATATTTCGGGACACCGAACACCGGGGAGCTGTTTTTT
TRBD2,TRBJ2-1,TRBV7-6,many,CASSPTSGNEQFF,TGTGCCAGCAGCCCGACTAGCGGTAATGAGCAGTTCTTC
.,TRBJ2-7,TRBV7-9,many,CASSRTESYEQYF,TGTGCCAGCAGCCGGACGGAGTCCTACGAGCAGTACTTC